The rows below give T cell receptor beta chains drawn from one sample of a study of T-cell reconstitution after alpha-beta-depleted transplantation in children. MiXCR was run by TCRdb on the PCR reads, yielding one entry per CDR3 protein. The top ten hold 30% of the sample, which has some 48,000 distinct CDR3 sequences, approximately 6.1% seen once. The specimen was PBMCs, mostly from graft donor cells, collected 60 days after TCRalphabeta/CD19-depleted stem cell transplant. These receptors all stem from a female patient aged 2-10 years who had a stem cell transplant for aplastic anemia, so the T cells may come from the graft donor. CDR3s include the opening cysteine and the closing phenylalanine or tryptophan. D genes are given only for firm matches. Expanded clones are given a class, and other clones once, few, many or no size at all.

abundance	v_gene	d_gene	j_gene	CDR3aa	CDR3nt
many	TRBV7-8	TRBD1	TRBJ1-6	CASSLSGGDSPLHF	TGTGCCAGCAGCTTATCAGGGGGTGATTCACCCCTCCACTTT
many	TRBV12-3/TRBV12-4	-	TRBJ2-7	CASSSHYEQYF	TGTGCCAGCAGTTCCCACTACGAGCAGTACTTC
many	TRBV16	-	TRBJ1-1	CASSQGSGRTEAFF	TGTGCCAGCAGCCAAGGGTCAGGGAGGACTGAAGCTTTCTTT
many	TRBV12-3/TRBV12-4	-	TRBJ2-2	CASRGPNTGELFF	TGTGCCAGCAGGGGACCGAACACCGGGGAGCTGTTTTTT
many	TRBV19	TRBD1	TRBJ1-1	CASSIALQGTTEAFF	TGTGCCAGTAGTATCGCATTACAGGGGACCACTGAAGCTTTCTTT
many	TRBV20-1	-	TRBJ2-7	CSARDYGTQKDEQYF	TGCAGTGCTAGAGATTATGGAACCCAGAAGGACGAGCAGTACTTC
many	TRBV5-4	TRBD2	TRBJ2-3	CASSLGGFWTSGYTDTQYF	TGTGCCAGCAGCTTGGGTGGCTTTTGGACTAGCGGGTACACAGATACGCAGTATTTT
many	TRBV20-1	-	TRBJ2-5	CSARAATQYF	TGCAGTGCTAGAGCGGCGACCCAGTACTTC
-	TRBV4-1	TRBD1	TRBJ2-7	CASSHRGTGNSYEQYF	TGCGCCAGCAGCCACCGGGGGACAGGGAACTCCTACGAGCAGTACTTC
many	TRBV10-3	TRBD2	TRBJ2-5	CAISIGTSGRQKTQYF	TGTGCCATCAGCATCGGGACTAGCGGGAGGCAGAAGACCCAGTACTTC
many	TRBV24-1	-	TRBJ2-3	CATSDLGGADDTQYF	TGTGCCACCAGTGATTTAGGGGGGGCGGACGATACGCAGTATTTT
many	TRBV7-3	-	TRBJ1-1	CASSLKGGAKAFF	TGTGCCAGCAGCTTAAAGGGAGGGGCAAAGGCTTTCTTT
many	TRBV25-1	-	TRBJ1-2	CASLGGASSLHGYTF	TGTGCCAGCCTCGGTGGCGCGTCTAGCTTACACGGCTACACCTTC
few	TRBV10-3	-	TRBJ1-6	CAISAGGPSYNSPLHF	TGTGCCATCAGTGCCGGAGGACCCTCCTATAATTCACCCCTCCACTTT
few	TRBV3-1	TRBD1	TRBJ1-2	CASSQERRGDGYTF	TGTGCCAGCAGCCAAGAGCGCAGGGGGGATGGCTACACCTTC
many	TRBV7-2	-	TRBJ2-3	CASSPRSGTFARDTQYF	TGTGCCAGCAGCCCAAGATCGGGAACCTTCGCACGGGATACGCAGTATTTT
many	TRBV2	-	TRBJ1-1	CASSPQPRVDTEAFF	TGTGCCAGCAGCCCCCAGCCGAGGGTGGACACTGAAGCTTTCTTT
many	TRBV6-1	-	TRBJ1-2	CASSAGLGRSAYGYTF	TGTGCCAGCAGTGCGGGACTGGGTCGATCTGCCTATGGCTACACCTTC
many	TRBV12-3/TRBV12-4	-	TRBJ1-2	CASYVGTLSGKRGYTF	TGTGCCAGTTACGTCGGGACCCTCTCGGGCAAGAGAGGCTACACCTTC
many	TRBV18	TRBD2	TRBJ2-1	CASSPPGRLAGNEQFF	TGTGCCAGCTCACCACCGGGGAGACTAGCGGGAAATGAGCAGTTCTTC
-	TRBV2	-	TRBJ1-5	CASSPRLNQPQHF	TGTGCCAGCAGTCCCAGACTGAATCAGCCCCAGCATTTT
many	TRBV7-2	-	TRBJ2-3	CASSLDRSTDTQYF	TGTGCCAGCAGCTTAGACAGGAGCACAGATACGCAGTATTTT
few	TRBV5-5	TRBD1	TRBJ1-1	CASSRQGDTEAFF	TGTGCCAGCAGCCGACAGGGAGACACTGAAGCTTTCTTT
few	TRBV11-3	TRBD2	TRBJ2-1	CASSPGGGNEQFF	TGTGCCAGCAGCCCCGGGGGGGGCAATGAGCAGTTCTTC
-	TRBV19	-	TRBJ1-3	CASRRSSGNTIYF	TGTGCCAGTAGGCGTAGCTCTGGAAACACCATATATTTT
many	TRBV6-5	-	TRBJ1-2	CATAETTNYGYTF	TGTGCCACAGCGGAGACGACTAACTATGGCTACACCTTC
many	TRBV25-1	-	TRBJ1-5	CASSESGGNQPQHF	TGTGCCAGCAGTGAATCGGGGGGCAATCAGCCCCAGCATTTT
many	TRBV7-8	-	TRBJ2-3	CASSLGGNPTDTQYF	TGTGCCAGCAGCTTAGGAGGGAATCCCACAGATACGCAGTATTTT
-	TRBV5-1	TRBD2	TRBJ2-1	CASSSLTSGGSYNEQFF	TGCGCCAGCAGCTCCCTGACTAGCGGGGGTTCCTACAATGAGCAGTTCTTC
few	TRBV27	-	TRBJ1-6	CATGSSYNSPLHF	TGTGCCACCGGGAGCTCCTATAATTCACCCCTCCACTTT
-	TRBV5-5	-	TRBJ2-7	CASSFGVRRGIPYEQYF	TGTGCCAGCAGCTTCGGGGTTAGGAGGGGCATCCCCTACGAGCAGTACTTC
many	TRBV7-2	-	TRBJ2-5	CASSLKGGKTQYF	TGTGCCAGCAGCTTAAAGGGGGGGAAGACCCAGTACTTC
-	TRBV12-3/TRBV12-4	-	TRBJ1-6	CASIGRQGGVSPLHF	TGTGCCAGCATCGGGAGGCAAGGGGGAGTTTCACCCCTCCACTTT
few	TRBV28	-	TRBJ2-7	CASSLRYEQYF	TGTGCCAGCAGTTTAAGGTACGAGCAGTACTTC
-	TRBV18	TRBD1	TRBJ2-3	CASSPDRGTDTQYF	TGTGCCAGCTCACCTGACAGGGGCACAGATACGCAGTATTTT
many	TRBV27	TRBD2	TRBJ2-5	CASSGLAGGPEETQYF	TGTGCCAGCAGTGGACTAGCGGGAGGGCCGGAGGAGACCCAGTACTTC
-	TRBV7-9	-	TRBJ1-2	CASSLRDIYSYGYTF	TGTGCCAGCAGCTTACGTGACATCTATTCCTATGGCTACACCTTC
many	TRBV29-1	-	TRBJ2-3	CSVGGGRDTQYF	TGCAGCGTCGGGGGCGGGAGAGATACGCAGTATTTT
many	TRBV6-6	TRBD2	TRBJ2-7	CASSSLGLAGYEQYF	TGTGCCAGCAGTTCCCTCGGACTAGCGGGATACGAGCAGTACTTC
many	TRBV15	-	TRBJ2-7	CATSRAGTFSYEQYF	TGTGCCACCAGCAGAGCCGGGACTTTCTCCTACGAGCAGTACTTC